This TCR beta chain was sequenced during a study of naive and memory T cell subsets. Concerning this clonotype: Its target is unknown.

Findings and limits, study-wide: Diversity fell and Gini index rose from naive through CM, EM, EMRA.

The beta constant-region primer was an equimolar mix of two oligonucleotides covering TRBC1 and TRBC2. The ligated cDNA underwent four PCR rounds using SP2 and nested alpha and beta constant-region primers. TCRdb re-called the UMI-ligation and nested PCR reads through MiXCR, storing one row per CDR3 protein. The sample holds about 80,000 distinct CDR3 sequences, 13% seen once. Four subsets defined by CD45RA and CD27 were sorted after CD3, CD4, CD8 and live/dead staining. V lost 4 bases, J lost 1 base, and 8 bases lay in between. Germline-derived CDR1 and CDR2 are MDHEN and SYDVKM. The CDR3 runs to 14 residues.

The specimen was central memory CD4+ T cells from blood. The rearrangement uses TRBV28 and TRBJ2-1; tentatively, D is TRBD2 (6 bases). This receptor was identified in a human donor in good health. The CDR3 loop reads CASSWRGSYNEQFF. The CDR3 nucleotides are TGTGCCAGCAGTTGGAGGGGTTCCTACAATGAGCAGTTCTTC.